This T cell receptor (beta chain) was documented in a study of T cell changes during pregnancy in multiple sclerosis. Measured with immunoSEQ multiplex PCR; TCRdb has only the in-frame clones, and not every one. The sample shows just under 65,000 clones, under 95% of them seen only once. The V gene end was trimmed by 4 bases and the J gene end by 6 bases; junction bases not matched to a gene: 7. This CDR3 region has 15 residues. Germline CDR1 and CDR2: MDHEN and SYDVKM. Sequencing used CD8+ T cells from peripheral blood mononuclear cells, obtained in the second trimester of pregnancy. V and J are TRBV28 and TRBJ2-2; TRBD1 matches at 8 bases. This TCR derives from a female donor with multiple sclerosis, enrolled in a pregnancy study. CDR3 protein: CASSYRGQVAGELFF. The CDR3 DNA reads TGTGCCAGCAGTTATCGGGGACAGGTCGCCGGGGAGCTGTTTTTT.